A selection of T cell receptor beta chains follows, all from one sample in a study of spatial heterogeneity in lung cancer. TCRdb itself ran the 5' RACE reads through MiXCR, one entry per CDR3 protein. The sample yields 45,000 to 55,000 distinct CDR3 sequences, around 5.2% seen once. The source material was PBMCs, sampled at surgery. These receptors originate from a male donor with early-stage non-small cell lung cancer. Each CDR3 is given without its conserved first and last residue. A D gene is named only where the DNA matches it firmly.

V gene	J gene	D gene	CDR3 protein
TRBV9	TRBJ1-1	-	ASSVAGNTEAF
TRBV14	TRBJ1-1	-	ASSQGAGRTNTEAF
TRBV5-1	TRBJ2-2	-	ASSLGSASNTGELF
TRBV19	TRBJ2-3	-	ASSPRPSTDTQY
TRBV6-2/TRBV6-3	TRBJ2-3	-	ASSYPWSSGNTQY
TRBV3-1	TRBJ2-3	TRBD2	ASSQGAGVIRPQY
TRBV6-1	TRBJ2-3	-	ASSDPYTDTQY
TRBV19	TRBJ2-4	TRBD1	ASSIRQGVAKNIQY
TRBV12-3/TRBV12-4	TRBJ2-7	-	ASRDRDSPY
TRBV4-1	TRBJ2-7	-	ASSQDRTGWGEQY
TRBV14	TRBJ2-1	TRBD1	ASSPRDRDYNEQF
TRBV14	TRBJ1-1	-	ASKDAGLISEAF
TRBV20-1	TRBJ1-6	-	SARGGRGLSYNSPLH
TRBV11-2	TRBJ2-1	TRBD2	ASTLSGLPHNEQF
TRBV12-3/TRBV12-4	TRBJ1-3	-	ASSFDQMTIY
TRBV7-2	TRBJ1-2	-	ASSLVGGLGYT
TRBV7-2	TRBJ2-2	-	ASTLRQRNTGELF
TRBV20-1	TRBJ1-4	TRBD1	SARRTGVEEKLF
TRBV10-2	TRBJ1-6	-	ASSESGGPPLH
TRBV5-1	TRBJ2-5	TRBD2	ASSQTSSRGGVKTQY
TRBV18	TRBJ2-5	TRBD1	ASSPPGTEETQY
TRBV20-1	TRBJ2-1	-	SARQGFVNEQF
TRBV7-9	TRBJ1-1	TRBD1	ASSRSTGTGNTEAF
TRBV2	TRBJ1-2	TRBD1	ASRGQVEFRGYT
TRBV7-8	TRBJ2-5	TRBD2	ASSLARTSGQETQY
TRBV11-2	TRBJ2-1	TRBD1	ASSSRTGGGLNEQF
TRBV2	TRBJ2-1	-	ASSLTPAGSGEQF
TRBV20-1	TRBJ2-1	-	SARDSAVGNEQF
TRBV5-4	TRBJ2-1	TRBD2	ASTGGSSRDEQF
TRBV6-2/TRBV6-3	TRBJ2-3	-	ASSGQSTDTQY
TRBV19	TRBJ2-7	-	ASSPGLNSYEQY
TRBV15	TRBJ2-3	-	ATSTLLAATDTQY
TRBV12-3/TRBV12-4	TRBJ1-5	-	ASSFGGANQPQH
TRBV7-9	TRBJ2-3	-	ASSLAVTDTQY
TRBV4-1	TRBJ1-1	-	ASSPLFHKSNTEAF
TRBV4-3	TRBJ2-7	-	ASSQDRAYEQY
TRBV7-9	TRBJ1-4	-	ASSPGRSRGKKLF
TRBV7-2	TRBJ2-1	-	ASTKEGEQF
TRBV12-3/TRBV12-4	TRBJ2-7	-	ASSLGVALSEQY
TRBV28	TRBJ2-7	TRBD1	ASGTSVGGHR
TRBV6-1	TRBJ2-1	TRBD2	ASSEFGTSRLRSYNEQF
TRBV3-1	TRBJ2-3	-	ASSQGDTQY
TRBV6-2/TRBV6-3	TRBJ2-1	-	ASGMLGWASDEQF
TRBV20-1	TRBJ2-1	TRBD2	SARLRTSGGYNEQF
TRBV28	TRBJ2-5	-	ASSPKAPGQETQY
TRBV3-1	TRBJ2-5	TRBD2	ASSQGYTASGSPGTQY
TRBV5-6	TRBJ2-7	TRBD1	ASSPDRGTPHYEQY
TRBV7-9	TRBJ2-7	-	ASSLSSRGTEQY
TRBV18	TRBJ2-7	-	ASSPLRVKEQY
TRBV7-9	TRBJ1-4	-	ASSKGIAAVGYLIGELF
TRBV14	TRBJ2-3	-	ASQEGRSVADTQY
TRBV28	TRBJ1-6	-	ASSTESSYNSPLH
TRBV20-1	TRBJ2-3	-	SARAAGGEDVTDTQY
TRBV20-1	TRBJ2-2	TRBD2	SASPPLGGGNTGELF
TRBV6-6	TRBJ2-3	-	ASSYGLDDTQY
TRBV12-3/TRBV12-4	TRBJ2-2	TRBD1	ASTPAPGQGKNTGELF
TRBV20-1	TRBJ2-7	TRBD1	SARGQKVPYEQY
TRBV7-2	TRBJ2-5	-	ASSLAGGGVYGTQY
TRBV5-1	TRBJ2-1	-	ASSLAQSNEQF
TRBV10-3	TRBJ1-2	-	AISEGGPYGYT